This T cell receptor (beta chain) was captured by sequencing in a study of identical twins. The CDR3 consists of 15 residues. Germline-derived CDR1 and CDR2 are SEHNR and FQNEAQ (reference sequence). The junction had 5 bases not matched to a gene; V was cut back by 4 bases and J by 5 bases. This clonotype was observed at least ten times. One entry per CDR3 protein results from TCRdb running MiXCR on the 5' RACE reads. The data show under 300,000 distinct CDR3 sequences, with roughly 8% seen just once and 3% held by the top ten. The same data also contributed to another study, on yellow fever vaccine responses in identical twins.

The clonotype comes from a woman aged 18-29 years in good health. Specimen: CD8+ T cells sorted from blood. The chain uses TRBV7-9 and TRBJ2-5, with 12 bases fitting TRBD2. The DNA of the CDR3 is TGTGCCAGCAGCTCTAGCGGGGGGGCCTACGAGACCCAGTACTTC. Translated, it gives CASSSSGGAYETQYF. The variable domain in full, completed from reference TRBV7-9 and TRBJ2-5, reads DTGVSQNPRHKITKRGQNVTFRCDPISEHNRLYWYRQTLGQGPEFLTYFQNEAQLEKSRLLSDRFSAERPKGSFSTLEIQRTEQGDSAMYLCASSSSGGAYETQYFGPGTRLLVL.